This T cell receptor beta chain stems from a study of blood T cells in healthy people across ages. Study-level findings and limits: Getting older went along with TCR beta diversity per million T cells dropping roughly linearly.

Germline V gives CDR1 MGHRA, CDR2 YSYEKL. The CDR3 spans 13 residues. V gave up 8 bases and J gave up 1 base, with 11 bases separating them. The people who gave samples were healthy Caucasians from Russia, aged roughly 6 to 100. The authors extracted at least 6 micrograms of total RNA per sample. This clonotype was counted ten times or more. What it binds is unknown. Combining a sample-barcoded 5' primer with a J-beta primer mix, a second PCR ran for about 7 to 11 cycles. TCRdb recomputed calls from the 5' RACE reads with MiXCR, one row per CDR3 protein. The data contain 450,000 to 600,000 distinct CDR3 sequences, about a quarter of them singletons. The same data also contributed to another study, on T cells of mothers and their children.

The clonotype was recovered from a boy aged 2 to 10 in good health. Specimen: blood. The chain links TRBV4-1 to TRBJ1-1, with D maybe TRBD1 (5 bases). In DNA form, the CDR3 reads TGCGCCAGCCGGATAACAGGGAACACTGAAGCTTTCTTT. It codes for CASRITGNTEAFF.